This TCR beta chain emerged from a study of cytomegalovirus exposure and HLA in healthy donors. The study, taken as a whole, reports: There were fewer than 200 TCR beta chains listed as cytomegalovirus-associated. A later examination showed that TCR association rates differed by HLA locus, with DRB1 most and HLA-C fewest. Earlier findings revealed that most TCR beta V segments proved productive either about 87% or about 30% of the time. What was likely a sequencing artifact was a cluster of highly shared sequence variants.

As concerns this clone: The antigen is undetermined.

Primers for the PCR totalled 60 Vbeta and 13 Jbeta. Profiled with immunoSEQ multiplex PCR; TCRdb holds only in-frame clones, not every one. Among tens of thousands of clones listed, 81% were seen once. The germline V gene has CDR1 LNHDA and CDR2 SQIVND (reference sequence). The CDR3 is 15 residues long. Trimming pared 2 bases from V and 1 base from J, leaving 6 bases between. The chain is built from TRBV19 and TRBJ2-6; possible D gene TRBD1, 5 bases. What was sequenced was PBMCs. The sequence was collected from a man in his fifties in good health and CMV-seronegative. For the CDR3, the DNA is TGTGCCAGTAGTATACAGGGATCTGGGGCCAACGTCCTGACTTTC. Amino acids: CASSIQGSGANVLTF.